Presented here are 22 T cell receptor beta chains from one specimen sequenced in a study of T-cell memory formation after mild COVID-19. Each CDR3 protein is one row after TCRdb ran MiXCR on the 5' RACE reads. This sample carries nearly 350,000 distinct CDR3 sequences, about an eighth of them seen once, and the ten largest clones take around 21%. Sequenced material: PBMCs or a T cell subset sorted from them (not recorded which). The receptors originated from a man between 18 and 35 years old who had mild COVID-19 (a few samples of this study predate the infection). Cell type and time point are not known.

At least ten counts were recorded for this clonotype. The chain links TRBV7-2 to TRBJ2-1; D remains ambiguous. Germline CDR1 SGHTA, CDR2 FQGNSA. This CDR3 is built from 10 residues. Between the trimmed V and J ends, which lost 5 bases and 5 bases, there was a span of 1 base. The CDR3 nucleotides are TGTGCCAGCAGCCACAATGAGCAGTTCTTC. Its translation is CASSHNEQFF. Full variable domain (rest looked up from reference TRBV7-2 and TRBJ2-1): GAGVSQSPSNKVTEKGKDVELRCDPISGHTALYWYRQSLGQGLEFLIYFQGNSAPDKSGLPSDRFSAERTGGSVSTLTIQRTQQEDSAVYLCASSHNEQFFGPGTRLTVL.

The rearrangement joins TRBV9 to TRBJ2-1, with a tentative D call TRBD2 (7 bases). CDR3 length equals 15 residues. Trimming removed 0 bases at V and 7 bases at J, with 14 bases between. Germline-derived CDR1 and CDR2 are SGDLS and YYNGEE. The CDR3: CASSVVGGAWNEQFF. The DNA for the CDR3 is TGTGCCAGCAGCGTAGTGGGGGGGGCGTGGAATGAGCAGTTCTTC.

This clonotype was seen a few times. The chain joins TRBV21-1 to TRBJ2-4; the table's D call of TRBD2 was not tested on the DNA. TRBV21-1 corresponds to a pseudogene. CDR3 length: 17 amino acids. For the CDR3, the DNA is TGTGCCAGCAGCAAAATGGGGAATAGGAGGGGCAAAAACATTCAGTACTTC. Its translation: CASSKMGNRRGKNIQYF.

This clonotype came up a few times. The chain combines TRBV18 with TRBJ2-2, with D uncertain. V was pared by 4 bases and J by 9 bases, with 9 bases between. This CDR3 region has 12 residues. Looked up from germline, CDR1 is KGHSH and CDR2 is LQKENI. CDR3 bases: TGTGCCAGCTCACGACACGGCCGGGAGCTGTTTTTT. It specifies CASSRHGRELFF.

The J gene is TRBJ2-5, the V gene TRBV7-9, with D hard to call. Germline assignment: CDR1 SEHNR and CDR2 FQNEAQ (reference sequence). The ends were cut back, 1 base at V and 7 bases at J, with 1 base in the middle. The CDR3 covers 10 residues. CDR3 in amino acids: CASSLVTQYF. Written as DNA, the CDR3 is TGTGCCAGCAGCTTAGTGACCCAGTACTTC.

This clonotype was picked up a small number of times. The CDR3 sequence is CASRSLQGRTEAFF. The CDR3 DNA reads TGCGCCAGCAGATCCCTACAGGGTAGGACTGAAGCTTTCTTT. This chain links TRBV5-1 with TRBJ1-1; D is possibly TRBD1 (6 bases). The CDR3 loop spans 14 amino acids. The V and J ends lost 5 bases and 5 bases respectively, with 16 bases between them. From germline, CDR1 is SGHRS and CDR2 YFSETQ.

The chain links TRBV7-2 to TRBJ1-5; the D is unclear. The germline CDR1 and CDR2 sequences are SGHTA and FQGNSA. Trimming left V 7 bases short and J 1 base short, with 11 bases between. This CDR3 has 14 residues. The CDR3 protein is CASIPAGSNQPQHF. CDR3 in DNA: TGTGCCAGCATCCCAGCGGGAAGCAATCAGCCCCAGCATTTT.

This clonotype was picked up a small number of times. This chain connects TRBV29-1 to TRBJ1-1; TRBD1 might be the D (6 bases). CDR1 is SQVTM and CDR2 is ANQGSEA in the germline V gene. V was clipped by 6 bases and J by 4 bases, with 21 bases between them. The CDR3 sequence is 15 residues long. CDR3 amino acids: CSVQGSGGLTTEAFF. CDR3 bases: TGCAGCGTACAGGGCTCTGGAGGTCTGACCACTGAAGCTTTCTTT.

V and J are TRBV20-1 and TRBJ1-5, with a weak D call TRBD1 (5 bases). There are 13 residues in the CDR3. V lost 3 bases and J 8 bases, leaving 14 bases between the germline ends. Germline V gene lookup returns CDR1 DFQATT and CDR2 SNEGSKA (reference sequence). CDR3 sequence: CSASTGLVEPQHF. The CDR3 nucleotides are TGCAGTGCTAGCACAGGACTAGTAGAGCCCCAGCATTTT.

This chain's CDR3 is CASGSWTGRVTEAFF. The CDR3 DNA sequence: TGTGCCAGCGGATCCTGGACAGGGAGAGTGACTGAAGCTTTCTTT. The chain couples TRBV6-2 or TRBV6-3 to TRBJ1-1; 8 bases line up with TRBD1. CDR1 is MNHEY and CDR2 is SVGEGT in the germline V gene. The CDR3 runs to 15 residues. Trimming removed 8 bases from V and 5 bases from J; junction bases left unmatched: 13.

This clonotype was detected only a few times. J is TRBJ2-5 and V is TRBV5-1; 8 bases line up with TRBD1. This CDR3 is built from 15 residues. The ends lost 4 bases at V and 5 bases at J; junction bases unmatched: 10. CDR1 is SGHRS, CDR2 YFSETQ, per germline. The CDR3 DNA follows: TGCGCCAGCAGCCGTAGACAGGGGAGGCCGGAGACCCAGTACTTC. Its translation is CASSRRQGRPETQYF.

The chain uses TRBV6-2 or TRBV6-3 and TRBJ1-2; D remains unclear. Trimming took off 8 bases at V and 7 bases at J, with 17 bases between the two ends. The V gene's germline CDR1 is MNHEY and CDR2 SVGEGT. This CDR3 has 13 residues. The CDR3 DNA reads as TGTGCCAGCGGATGGAGGGATATAGGTGGCTACACCTTC. Translation: CASGWRDIGGYTF.

The chain recombines TRBV10-3 with TRBJ1-2; 8 bases align to TRBD1. V lost 6 bases, J lost 8 bases, and 8 bases stayed unmatched. CDR3 length equals 13 residues. CDR1 ENHRY and CDR2 SYGVKD come from the germline V gene. CDR3 loop: CAIRAGQGGGYTF. In DNA, the CDR3 is TGTGCCATCAGGGCCGGACAGGGAGGAGGCTACACCTTC.

The chain carries TRBV7-7 and TRBJ2-3; no clear D gene. Trimming took 2 bases from V and 9 from J, leaving 12 bases between them. Germline loops: CDR1 SSHAT, CDR2 FNYEAQ (reference sequence). The CDR3 extends over 13 amino acids. CDR3: CASSLSPVGTQYF. In DNA form, the CDR3 reads TGTGCCAGCAGCTTATCCCCTGTCGGGACGCAGTATTTT.

This clonotype came up many times. The chain uses TRBV7-2 and TRBJ2-7; the D is unclear. The ends were cut back, 4 bases at V and 4 bases at J, with 8 bases in the middle. Germline V gene lookup returns CDR1 SGHTA and CDR2 FQGNSA. The CDR3 is 12 residues long. CDR3 loop: CASSSSNYEQYF. The CDR3 coding sequence is TGTGCCAGCAGCTCATCTAATTACGAGCAGTACTTC. Filled out from reference TRBV7-2 and TRBJ2-7, the complete variable domain reads GAGVSQSPSNKVTEKGKDVELRCDPISGHTALYWYRQSLGQGLEFLIYFQGNSAPDKSGLPSDRFSAERTGGSVSTLTIQRTQQEDSAVYLCASSSSNYEQYFGPGTRLTVT.

V and J are TRBV5-1 and TRBJ2-3; TRBD2 matches 7 bases. Losses at the gene ends were 4 bases for V and 0 bases for J; bases not matched to a gene: 8. Germline CDR1 SGHRS, CDR2 YFSETQ. CDR3 length: 16 residues. CDR3 DNA: TGCGCCAGCAGCAAGGCTAGCGGTTCTAGCACAGATACGCAGTATTTT. Amino acid sequence: CASSKASGSSTDTQYF.

This chain links TRBV5-1 with TRBJ1-1; D unresolved. V lost 3 bases to trimming and J lost 3 bases, with 12 bases between them. Germline V gene data show CDR1 as SGHRS and CDR2 as YFSETQ. The CDR3 sequence is 14 residues long. The CDR3 coding sequence is TGCGCCAGCAGCTCGTCGCGGGGTTACACTGAAGCTTTCTTT. This encodes CASSSSRGYTEAFF.

This clonotype was seen ten or more times. The chain carries TRBV7-2 and TRBJ2-1, with D possibly called TRBD1 or TRBD2 (5 bases each). V lost 5 bases and J lost 4, with 15 bases in between. Germline V gives CDR1 SGHTA, CDR2 FQGNSA. The CDR3 runs 15 residues. The CDR3 sequence: CASSKIGAPYNEQFF. The CDR3 DNA reads TGTGCCAGCAGCAAAATCGGGGCCCCGTACAATGAGCAGTTCTTC.

This clonotype has only a few counts. The V call is TRBV4-3, the J call TRBJ2-5; weak D call: TRBD2 (6 bases). Germline V gives CDR1 LGHNA, CDR2 YSLEER. Trimming took 1 base from V and 1 from J, leaving 10 bases between them. The length of the CDR3 is 15 residues. The CDR3 region has the DNA TGCGCCAGCAGCCAAGGGATTAGCGGCCAAGAGACCCAGTACTTC. It is translated as CASSQGISGQETQYF.

Ten or more counts support this clonotype. This chain links TRBV7-9 with TRBJ2-7; no definite D call. V was clipped by 6 bases and J by 3 bases, with 9 bases between them. The CDR3 is 12 residues long. Looked up from germline, CDR1 is SEHNR and CDR2 is FQNEAQ (reference sequence). The CDR3 region has the DNA TGTGCCAGCAGTGGTGGGCTCTACGAGCAGTACTTC. Its protein is CASSGGLYEQYF.

This clonotype has more than one count but fewer than ten. V is TRBV6-6 and J is TRBJ2-3; 11 bases line up with TRBD2. There are 21 residues in the CDR3. V was pared by 6 bases and J by 1 base, with 21 bases of the junction left unmatched. CDR1 and CDR2 (germline): MNHNY, SVGAGI (reference sequence). The CDR3 here is CASSYPVLAGGLPARTDTQYF. CDR3 nucleotides: TGTGCCAGCAGCTACCCCGTTCTAGCGGGGGGCCTACCTGCTCGCACAGATACGCAGTATTTT.

The chain employs TRBV11-3 and TRBJ2-3; no clear D. CDR3 length: 14 amino acids. Per the germline V gene, CDR1 is SGHNT and CDR2 is YENEEA. V shed 0 bases and J shed 1 base, with 5 bases lying between them. For the CDR3, the DNA is TGTGCCAGCAGCTTAGAATCAGGCACAGATACGCAGTATTTT. It codes for CASSLESGTDTQYF.